The next 25 T cell receptor beta chains were all read from a single sample in a study of blood T cell repertoires in COVID-19. Repertoires were generated with immunoSEQ multiplex PCR, while TCRdb's copy carries only in-frame clones and drops some. The sample has around 250,000 clones, 75% to 90% seen once; the top ten hold about 1.9%. Input material: PBMCs or T cells enriched from blood (not recorded which). The receptors derive from a woman in her forties or fifties who had recovered from COVID-19.

The rearrangement links TRBV15 to TRBJ1-6, with a weak D call TRBD1 (5 bases). CDR1 LNHNV and CDR2 YYDKDF come from the germline V gene (reference sequence). V lost 6 bases and J lost 8, with 14 bases in between. The CDR3 contains 14 residues. The CDR3 loop reads CATRGPGGHSPLHF. The CDR3 bases are TGTGCCACCAGGGGACCCGGGGGTCATTCACCCCTCCACTTT. The entire variable domain, with the rest obtained from reference TRBV15 and TRBJ1-6, is as follows: DAMVIQNPRYQVTQFGKPVTLSCSQTLNHNVMYWYQQKSSQAPKLLFHYYDKDFNNEADTPDNFQSRRPNTSFCFLDIRSPGLGDTAMYLCATRGPGGHSPLHFGNGTRLTVT.

This clone was seen just once. This chain connects TRBV20-1 to TRBJ2-1; 8 positions agree with TRBD2. The CDR3 contains 16 residues. Trimming removed 3 bases from V and 3 bases from J; junction bases left unmatched: 10. The germline CDR1 and CDR2 sequences are DFQATT and SNEGSKA (reference sequence). In DNA form, the CDR3 reads TGCAGTGCTAGTTCGCGAGCGGGAGTATTCTACAATGAGCAGTTCTTC. Amino acid sequence: CSASSRAGVFYNEQFF.

This sequence joins TRBV28 and TRBJ2-1; perhaps TRBD2 as D (6 bases). V gave up 6 bases and J gave up 0 bases, with 21 bases separating them. CDR1 is MDHEN, CDR2 SYDVKM, per germline. There are 18 residues in the CDR3. For the CDR3, the DNA is TGTGCCAGCAGCGAAACAAAGGGACTCCAAAGCTCCTACAATGAGCAGTTCTTC. This encodes CASSETKGLQSSYNEQFF.

The chain carries TRBV18 and TRBJ2-1, with D possibly called TRBD1 or TRBD2 (7 bases each). The germline CDR1 and CDR2 sequences are KGHSH and LQKENI. The V gene lost 6 bases and the J gene lost 9 bases, with 18 bases spanning the gap. The CDR3 has 14 amino acids. The CDR3 here is CASSPGGGASEQFF. DNA for the CDR3: TGTGCCAGCTCTCCAGGGGGGGGCGCGAGTGAGCAGTTCTTC.

The chain employs TRBV29-1 and TRBJ1-1; D is unresolved. Germline CDR1 SQVTM, CDR2 ANQGSEA. The ends were cut back, 4 bases at V and 1 base at J, with 16 bases in the middle. The CDR3 is made up of 15 amino acids. In DNA, the CDR3 is TGCAGCGTTGGTAGACACGGAAGACAGAACACTGAAGCTTTCTTT. Protein product: CSVGRHGRQNTEAFF.

The chain is built from TRBV2 and TRBJ1-6, with TRBD1 identical over 7 bases. Germline V gene data show CDR1 as SNHLY and CDR2 as FYNNEI. The CDR3 consists of 15 residues. V gave up 5 bases and J gave up 8 bases; unmatched junction bases: 9. Here the CDR3 reads CASSIQTQGDSPLHF. The CDR3, as DNA: TGTGCCAGCAGTATCCAAACCCAGGGGGATTCACCCCTCCACTTT.

The chain couples TRBV27 to TRBJ2-7; the match to TRBD2 covers 10 bases. In germline, CDR1 is MNHEY, CDR2 SMNVEV (reference sequence). This CDR3 contains 14 residues. The V segment lost 6 bases and the J segment 7 bases; nucleotides outside the gene matches: 9. The CDR3 protein is CASSRTSGSSEQYF. The CDR3 DNA follows: TGTGCCAGCAGCCGGACTAGCGGTTCCTCAGAGCAGTACTTC.

The chain employs TRBV5-8 and TRBJ2-1; 8 bases fit TRBD2. The V gene end was trimmed by 4 bases and the J gene end by 8 bases; junction bases not matched to a gene: 14. In germline, CDR1 is SGHTS, CDR2 YDEGEE. CDR3 length: 16 amino acids. The CDR3 DNA is TGTGCCAGCAGCCTATACCTAGGACTAGCAGGAGATGAGCAGTTCTTC. It codes for CASSLYLGLAGDEQFF.

This clone was counted a few times. The chain carries TRBV10-1 and TRBJ2-7, with 9 bases fitting TRBD2. The germline gives CDR1 WNHNN, CDR2 SYGVQD (reference sequence). J gave up 5 bases and V 8 bases, and 7 bases lay outside the gene matches. CDR3 length: 13 residues. The CDR3 here is CASGASGTNEQYF. The CDR3 DNA follows: TGCGCCAGCGGGGCTAGCGGGACCAACGAGCAGTACTTC.

This clone was counted a single time. The rearrangement links TRBV5-8 to TRBJ1-4, with D possibly matching TRBD1 (5 bases). The CDR3 is 16 amino acids. Looked up from germline, CDR1 is SGHTS and CDR2 is YDEGEE. V was trimmed by 3 bases and J by 4 bases, leaving 16 bases between them. CDR3 residues: CASSSPGRRDNEKLFF. The DNA of the CDR3 is TGTGCCAGCAGCTCTCCGGGACGGAGGGATAATGAAAAACTGTTTTTT.

This chain joins TRBV5-5 and TRBJ2-1; 14 nucleotides align to TRBD2. V was clipped by 5 bases and J by 7 bases; unmatched bases: 8. This CDR3 spans 16 amino acids. Germline CDR1 and CDR2: SGHKS and YYEKEE (reference sequence). The CDR3 bases are TGTGCCAGCAGTATTGCCGGGACTAGCGGGAGAAATGAGCAGTTCTTC. Encoded protein: CASSIAGTSGRNEQFF.

This clone was seen a single time. The V call is TRBV10-3, the J call TRBJ2-2; D gene ambiguous. The CDR3 is made up of 14 amino acids. Germline-derived CDR1 and CDR2 are ENHRY and SYGVKD. V lost 10 bases, J lost 3 bases, and 15 bases lay in between. The CDR3 bases are TGTGCCACGATACCAAACTTAGACACCGGGGAGCTGTTTTTT. As protein: CATIPNLDTGELFF.

The V call is TRBV19, the J call TRBJ2-5; 8 bases agree with TRBD1. The CDR3 has 13 amino acids. The J segment lost 3 bases and the V segment lost 6 bases, leaving 3 bases of the junction unmatched. CDR1 is LNHDA, CDR2 SQIVND, per germline (reference sequence). The CDR3 loop is CASSDRGEETQYF. In DNA, the CDR3 is TGTGCCAGTAGCGACAGGGGCGAAGAGACCCAGTACTTC. The full variable domain, with the rest looked up from reference TRBV19 and TRBJ2-5, is DGGITQSPKYLFRKEGQNVTLSCEQNLNHDAMYWYRQDPGQGLRLIYYSQIVNDFQKGDIAEGYSVSREKKESFPLTVTSAQKNPTAFYLCASSDRGEETQYFGPGTRLLVL.

The rearrangement joins TRBV4-1 to TRBJ2-1, with D uncertain. Germline loops: CDR1 MGHRA, CDR2 YSYEKL. V lost 0 bases, J lost 5 bases, and 11 bases lay in between. CDR3 length equals 15 residues. The CDR3 loop is CASSQERSPNNEQFF. The CDR3 region has the DNA TGCGCCAGCAGCCAAGAGCGGTCCCCCAACAATGAGCAGTTCTTC.

This clone showed up just once. The chain couples TRBV6-4 to TRBJ1-4; D is perhaps TRBD1 (6 bases). The CDR3 runs to 15 residues. Trimming removed 5 bases from V and 5 bases from J, with 15 bases in between. Germline values: CDR1 MRHNA, CDR2 SNTAGT. The CDR3 protein is CASSLGGAPNEKLFF. The CDR3 DNA follows: TGTGCCAGCAGTCTTGGGGGGGCCCCGAATGAAAAACTGTTTTTT.

The chain recombines TRBV20-1 with TRBJ1-6; D gene unclear. The germline CDR1 and CDR2 sequences are DFQATT and SNEGSKA (reference sequence). The V and J ends lost 2 bases and 14 bases respectively, with 10 bases between them. The CDR3 consists of 11 residues. CDR3 amino acids: CSARPERALHF. DNA for the CDR3: TGCAGTGCTAGACCTGAGAGGGCCCTCCACTTT.

The genes are TRBV27 and TRBJ2-6, with D possibly matching TRBD2 (5 bases). Germline lookup yields CDR1 MNHEY and CDR2 SMNVEV (reference sequence). This CDR3 region has 18 residues. Trimming removed 5 bases at V and 2 bases at J, with 19 bases between. The CDR3 sequence: CASSPREGILPGANVLTF. The CDR3 coding sequence is TGTGCCAGCAGTCCCCGAGAGGGAATCCTCCCTGGGGCCAACGTCCTGACTTTC.

This clone is a singleton in its sample. The genes are TRBV10-3 and TRBJ2-7, with TRBD2 matching over 11 bases. Germline V CDR1 and CDR2: ENHRY, SYGVKD. This CDR3 has 15 amino acids. V shed 6 bases and J 5 bases; nucleotides not matched to a gene: 9. The CDR3 region is CAIRLTSGNFHEQYF. CDR3 in DNA: TGTGCCATCAGGCTGACTAGCGGGAATTTTCACGAGCAGTACTTC.

The gene calls are TRBV3-1 (or the pseudogene TRBV3-2) and TRBJ2-1; 7 bases match TRBD2. Unmatched junction bases numbered 8, after V lost 11 bases and J lost 4 bases. The CDR3 spans 13 residues. The V gene's germline CDR1 is LGHDT and CDR2 YNNKEL (reference sequence). Written as DNA, the CDR3 is TGTGCCGCGCTTAGCGGGCCGTACAATGAGCAGTTCTTC. Its protein is CAALSGPYNEQFF.

The sample holds one count of this clone. The genes are TRBV5-5 and TRBJ2-1, with D perhaps matching TRBD1 (6 bases). This CDR3 has 14 residues. V lost 4 bases to trimming and J lost 11 bases, with 19 bases between them. Germline loops: CDR1 SGHKS, CDR2 YYEKEE (reference sequence). The DNA of the CDR3 is TGTGCCAGCAGCCTGGGACACAACCCCGATCAGCAGTTCTTC. It is translated as CASSLGHNPDQQFF.

This clone has a single count. The J gene is TRBJ1-1, the V gene TRBV28; D call uncertain. Trimming took off 0 bases at V and 2 bases at J, with 7 bases between the two ends. CDR1 MDHEN and CDR2 SYDVKM come from the germline V gene. This CDR3 spans 14 amino acids. Written as DNA, the CDR3 is TGTGCCAGCAGTTTATGGAGGGTTAACACTGAAGCTTTCTTT. This codes for CASSLWRVNTEAFF. Combining the CDR3 with reference TRBV28 and TRBJ1-1 gives the whole variable domain DVKVTQSSRYLVKRTGEKVFLECVQDMDHENMFWYRQDPGLGLRLIYFSYDVKMKEKGDIPEGYSVSREKKERFSLILESASTNQTSMYLCASSLWRVNTEAFFGQGTRLTVV.

The V gene is TRBV28, the J gene TRBJ2-3, with unresolved D. V dropped 5 bases and J dropped 2 bases, with 11 bases sitting between them. Germline V gene lookup returns CDR1 MDHEN and CDR2 SYDVKM. The CDR3 runs 14 residues. The CDR3 DNA follows: TGTGCCAGCAGTACACCTGGCTCCACAGATACGCAGTATTTT. Amino acid sequence: CASSTPGSTDTQYF.

The genes are TRBV2 and TRBJ2-2; TRBD2 matches at 8 bases. V dropped 11 bases and J dropped 7; count of bases not matched to a gene: 6. The V gene's germline CDR1 is SNHLY and CDR2 FYNNEI. CDR3 length: 12 residues. CDR3 in DNA: TGTGCCGGCGGACTAGCCCACGGGGAGCTGTTTTTT. Translation gives CAGGLAHGELFF.

The chain combines TRBV11-2 with TRBJ1-4; D remains ambiguous. The length of the CDR3 is 14 residues. V was cut by 5 bases and J by 7 bases, with 14 bases left in between. Per germline, CDR1 SGHAT and CDR2 FQNNGV. This CDR3 reads CASSRLPAGEKLFF. The CDR3 coding sequence is TGTGCCAGCAGCCGCCTTCCCGCGGGTGAAAAACTGTTTTTT.

This chain connects TRBV29-1 to TRBJ2-1; maybe TRBD2 (5 bases). Deletions cut 6 bases from V and 1 base from J, with 13 bases between. The CDR3 is 14 residues long. From germline, CDR1 is SQVTM and CDR2 ANQGSEA. CDR3 DNA sequence: TGCAGCGTCAACTCACTAGGGTCCTACAATGAGCAGTTCTTC. This sequence encodes CSVNSLGSYNEQFF.